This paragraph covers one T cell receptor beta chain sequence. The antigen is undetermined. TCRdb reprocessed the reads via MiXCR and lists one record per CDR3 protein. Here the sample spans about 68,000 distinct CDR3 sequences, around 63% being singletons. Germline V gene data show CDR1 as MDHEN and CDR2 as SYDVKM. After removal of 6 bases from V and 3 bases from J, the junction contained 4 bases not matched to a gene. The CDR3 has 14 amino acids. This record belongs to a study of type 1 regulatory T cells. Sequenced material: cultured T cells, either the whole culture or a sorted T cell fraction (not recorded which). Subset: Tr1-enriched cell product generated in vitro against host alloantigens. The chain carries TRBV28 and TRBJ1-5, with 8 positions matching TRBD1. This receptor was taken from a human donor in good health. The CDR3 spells CASRSTGDNQPQHF. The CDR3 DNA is TGTGCCAGCAGGTCGACAGGGGACAATCAGCCCCAGCATTTT.